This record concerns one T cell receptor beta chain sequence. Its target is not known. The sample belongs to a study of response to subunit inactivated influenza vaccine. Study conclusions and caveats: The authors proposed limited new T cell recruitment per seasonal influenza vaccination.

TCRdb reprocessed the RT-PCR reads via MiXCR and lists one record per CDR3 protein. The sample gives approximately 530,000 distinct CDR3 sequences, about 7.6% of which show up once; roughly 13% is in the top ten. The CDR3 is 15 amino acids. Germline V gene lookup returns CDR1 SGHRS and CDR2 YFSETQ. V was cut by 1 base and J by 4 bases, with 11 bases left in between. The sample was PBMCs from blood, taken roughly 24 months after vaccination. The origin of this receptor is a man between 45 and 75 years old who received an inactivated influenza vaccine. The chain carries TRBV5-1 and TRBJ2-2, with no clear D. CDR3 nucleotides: TGCGCCAGCAGCTTGAGTCATAAGGTCACCGGGGAGCTGTTTTTT. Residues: CASSLSHKVTGELFF.